The T cell receptor beta chain under discussion was sequenced for a study of radiotherapy plus CTLA-4 blockade in lung cancer. Overall study context: Disease control was seen in 31% of patients, objective responses in roughly 17%. Study results and caveats: Some TCR clones had been derived from tumors. These clones expanded in peripheral blood after radiotherapy plus ipilimumab. Interferon-beta and early blood T cell clone dynamics reportedly predicted response best.

A word on this clone: Its specificity is unknown.

Measured with immunoSEQ multiplex PCR; TCRdb has only the in-frame clones, and not every one. Of more than 95,000 clones listed, about four fifths are singletons. Trimming shortened V by 5 bases and J by 6 bases, and 11 bases separated the two germline ends. The CDR3 spans 13 residues. Per germline, CDR1 SEHNR and CDR2 FQNEAQ (reference sequence). The V gene is TRBV7-9, the J gene TRBJ2-4; the D gene is possibly TRBD2 (5 bases). Sequencing used peripheral blood, obtained from a patient treated with radiotherapy plus ipilimumab. The receptor comes from a human donor with non-small cell lung cancer who had a partial response to radiotherapy plus ipilimumab. Some clones in this sample may be carry-over from other donors' samples. CDR3 loop: CASSLLEGNIQYF. The CDR3, as DNA: TGTGCCAGCAGCCTTCTTGAGGGAAACATTCAGTACTTC.